The clone carrying this TCR beta chain was observed a few times. Its target is not known. TCRdb itself ran the 5' RACE reads through MiXCR, one entry per CDR3 protein. The sample carries 500,000 to 650,000 distinct CDR3 sequences, more than 9% recorded once. Trimming removed 3 bases from V and 1 base from J, with 18 bases in between. The germline CDR1 and CDR2 sequences are SGHDN and FVKESK. This CDR3 has 17 residues. The data derive from a study of T cells after yellow fever vaccination. General study findings and limits: Only a minor proportion of clonotypes was detected across both CD4 and CD8 compartments. At approximately 95% for CD4 and 70% to 90% for CD8, most primary-vaccination clones showed up again after the booster.

This receptor was identified in a man younger than 45 who received the YFV17D yellow fever vaccine. Sequenced material: PBMCs, taken on the day of the yellow fever booster vaccination. The chain employs TRBV14 and TRBJ2-5; D is unclear. CDR3 protein: CASSQSGGIRFQETQYF. The CDR3, as DNA: TGTGCCAGCAGCCAGTCCGGTGGGATCCGTTTCCAAGAGACCCAGTACTTC. Full variable domain (remainder filled in from reference TRBV14 and TRBJ2-5): EAGVTQFPSHSVIEKGQTVTLRCDPISGHDNLYWYRRVMGKEIKFLLHFVKESKQDESGMPNNRFLAERTGGTYSTLKVQPAELEDSGVYFCASSQSGGIRFQETQYFGPGTRLLVL.